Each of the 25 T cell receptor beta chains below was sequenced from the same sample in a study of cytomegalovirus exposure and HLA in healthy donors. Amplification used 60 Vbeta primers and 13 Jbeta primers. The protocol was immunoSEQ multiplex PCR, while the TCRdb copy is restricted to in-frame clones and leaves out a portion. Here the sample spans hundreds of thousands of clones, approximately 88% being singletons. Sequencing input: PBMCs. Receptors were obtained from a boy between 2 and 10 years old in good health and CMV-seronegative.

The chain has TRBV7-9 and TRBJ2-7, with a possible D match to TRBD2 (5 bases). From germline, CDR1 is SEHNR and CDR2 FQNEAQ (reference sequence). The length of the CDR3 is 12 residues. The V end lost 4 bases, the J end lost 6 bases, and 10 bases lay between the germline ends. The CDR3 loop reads CASSSDYAEQYF. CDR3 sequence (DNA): TGTGCCAGCAGCTCCGACTATGCCGAGCAGTACTTC.

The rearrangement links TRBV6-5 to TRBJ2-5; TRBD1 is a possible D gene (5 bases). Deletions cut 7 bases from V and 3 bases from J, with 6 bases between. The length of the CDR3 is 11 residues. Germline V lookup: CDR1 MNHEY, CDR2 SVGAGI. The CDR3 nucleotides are TGTGCCAGCACCAGGGAAGAGACCCAGTACTTC. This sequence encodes CASTREETQYF.

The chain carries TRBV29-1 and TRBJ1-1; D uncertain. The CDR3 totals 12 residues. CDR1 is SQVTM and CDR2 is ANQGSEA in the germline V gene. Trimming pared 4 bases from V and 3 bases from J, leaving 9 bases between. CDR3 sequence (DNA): TGCAGCGTTGTTCCATCGGACACTGAAGCTTTCTTT. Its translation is CSVVPSDTEAFF. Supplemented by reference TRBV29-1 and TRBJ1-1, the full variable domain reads SAVISQKPSRDICQRGTSLTIQCQVDSQVTMMFWYRQQPGQSLTLIATANQGSEATYESGFVIDKFPISRPNLTFSTLTVSNMSPEDSSIYLCSVVPSDTEAFFGQGTRLTVV.

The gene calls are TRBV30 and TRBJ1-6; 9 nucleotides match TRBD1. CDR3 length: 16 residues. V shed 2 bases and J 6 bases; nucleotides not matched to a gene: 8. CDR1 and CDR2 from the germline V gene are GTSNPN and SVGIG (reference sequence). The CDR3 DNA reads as TGTGCCTGGAGTTACACAGGGGGCGCGTTTAATTCACCCCTCCACTTT. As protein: CAWSYTGGAFNSPLHF.

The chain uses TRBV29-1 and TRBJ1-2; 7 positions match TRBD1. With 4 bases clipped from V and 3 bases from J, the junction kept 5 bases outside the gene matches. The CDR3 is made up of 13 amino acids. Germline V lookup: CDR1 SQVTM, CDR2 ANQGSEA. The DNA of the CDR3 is TGCAGCGTTGCGCCAACAGGGGACTATGGCTACACCTTC. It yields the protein CSVAPTGDYGYTF. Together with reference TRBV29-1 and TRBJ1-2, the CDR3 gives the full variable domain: SAVISQKPSRDICQRGTSLTIQCQVDSQVTMMFWYRQQPGQSLTLIATANQGSEATYESGFVIDKFPISRPNLTFSTLTVSNMSPEDSSIYLCSVAPTGDYGYTFGSGTRLTVV.

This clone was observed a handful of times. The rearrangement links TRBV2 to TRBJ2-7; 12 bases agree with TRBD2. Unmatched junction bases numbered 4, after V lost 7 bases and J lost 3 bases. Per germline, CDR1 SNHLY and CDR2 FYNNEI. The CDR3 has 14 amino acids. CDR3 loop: CASKTSGGYYEQYF. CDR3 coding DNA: TGTGCCAGCAAGACTAGCGGGGGCTACTACGAGCAGTACTTC.

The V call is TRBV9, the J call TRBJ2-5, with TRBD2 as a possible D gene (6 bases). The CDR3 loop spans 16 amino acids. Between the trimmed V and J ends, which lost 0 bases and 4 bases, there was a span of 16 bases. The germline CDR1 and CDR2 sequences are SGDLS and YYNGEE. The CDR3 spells CASSVGAFHGGETQYF. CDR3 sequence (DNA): TGTGCCAGCAGCGTAGGTGCTTTCCACGGGGGAGAGACCCAGTACTTC.

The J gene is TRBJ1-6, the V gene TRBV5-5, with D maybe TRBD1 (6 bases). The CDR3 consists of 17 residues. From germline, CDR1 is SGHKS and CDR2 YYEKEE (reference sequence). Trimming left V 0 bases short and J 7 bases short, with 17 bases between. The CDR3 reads CASSLDGTTGRNSPLHF. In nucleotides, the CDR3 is TGTGCCAGCAGCTTGGATGGGACAACCGGTCGGAATTCACCCCTCCACTTT.

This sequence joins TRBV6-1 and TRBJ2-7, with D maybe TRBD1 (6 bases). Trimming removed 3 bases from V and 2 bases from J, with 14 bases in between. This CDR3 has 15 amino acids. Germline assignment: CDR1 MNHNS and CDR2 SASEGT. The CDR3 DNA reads TGTGCCAGCAGTGAGAGGACAGTGCCCACCTACGAGCAGTACTTC. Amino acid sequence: CASSERTVPTYEQYF.

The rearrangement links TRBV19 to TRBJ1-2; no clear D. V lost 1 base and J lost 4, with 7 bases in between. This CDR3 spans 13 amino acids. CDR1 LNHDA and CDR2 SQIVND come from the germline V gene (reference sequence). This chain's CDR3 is CASSIAFPYGYTF. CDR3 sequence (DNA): TGTGCCAGTAGTATAGCTTTCCCCTATGGCTACACCTTC.

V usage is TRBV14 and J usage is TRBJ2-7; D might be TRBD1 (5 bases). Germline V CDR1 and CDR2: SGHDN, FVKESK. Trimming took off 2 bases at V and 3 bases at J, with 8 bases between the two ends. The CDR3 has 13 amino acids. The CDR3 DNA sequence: TGTGCCAGCAGCCAACTAGACAGCTACGAGCAGTACTTC. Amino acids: CASSQLDSYEQYF.

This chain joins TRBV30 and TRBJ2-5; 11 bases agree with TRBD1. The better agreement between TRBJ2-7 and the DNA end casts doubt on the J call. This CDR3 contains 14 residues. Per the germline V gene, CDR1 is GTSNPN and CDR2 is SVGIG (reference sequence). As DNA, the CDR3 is TGTGCCTCTTCTAGGACAGGGGGCGCCTACGAGCAGTACTTC. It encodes CASSRTGGAYEQYF.

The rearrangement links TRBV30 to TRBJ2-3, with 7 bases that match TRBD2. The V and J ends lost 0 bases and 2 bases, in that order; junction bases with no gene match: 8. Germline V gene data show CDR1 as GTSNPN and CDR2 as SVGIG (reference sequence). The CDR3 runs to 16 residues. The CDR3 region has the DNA TGTGCCTGGAGTGTACTACGGGGAGGGGACACAGATACGCAGTATTTT. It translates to CAWSVLRGGDTDTQYF.

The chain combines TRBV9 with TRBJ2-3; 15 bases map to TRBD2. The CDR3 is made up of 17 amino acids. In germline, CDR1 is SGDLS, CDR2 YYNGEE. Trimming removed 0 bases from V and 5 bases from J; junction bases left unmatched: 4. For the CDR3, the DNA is TGTGCCAGCAGCGTAGCTGGACTAGCGGGGGGGCAAGATACGCAGTATTTT. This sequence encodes CASSVAGLAGGQDTQYF.

Here the CDR3 DNA reads TGTGCCAGCAGCACAGGGAAGGGGCCCAATGAGCAGTTCTTC. This sequence encodes CASSTGKGPNEQFF. The V call is TRBV2, the J call TRBJ2-1; maybe TRBD1 (6 bases). The V gene's germline CDR1 is SNHLY and CDR2 FYNNEI. This CDR3 spans 14 amino acids. V lost 6 bases and J lost 6, with 15 bases in between.

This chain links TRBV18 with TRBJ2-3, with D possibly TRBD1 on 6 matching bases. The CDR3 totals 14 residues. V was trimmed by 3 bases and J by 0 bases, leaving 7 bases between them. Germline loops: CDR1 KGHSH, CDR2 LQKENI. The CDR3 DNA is TGTGCCAGCTCACCGACAGGAAGCACAGATACGCAGTATTTT. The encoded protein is CASSPTGSTDTQYF.

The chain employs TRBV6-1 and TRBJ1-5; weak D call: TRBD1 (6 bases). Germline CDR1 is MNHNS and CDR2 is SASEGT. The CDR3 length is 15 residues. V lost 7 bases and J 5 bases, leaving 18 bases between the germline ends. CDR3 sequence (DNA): TGTGCCAGCATTCCTACAGGGTTGAAAGATCAGCCCCAGCATTTT. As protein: CASIPTGLKDQPQHF.

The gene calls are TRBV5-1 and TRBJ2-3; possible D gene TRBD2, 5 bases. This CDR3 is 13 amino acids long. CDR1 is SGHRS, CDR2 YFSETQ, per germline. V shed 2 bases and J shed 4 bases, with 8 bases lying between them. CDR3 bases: TGCGCCAGCAGCTTAGAAGCGGCAGATACGCAGTATTTT. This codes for CASSLEAADTQYF.

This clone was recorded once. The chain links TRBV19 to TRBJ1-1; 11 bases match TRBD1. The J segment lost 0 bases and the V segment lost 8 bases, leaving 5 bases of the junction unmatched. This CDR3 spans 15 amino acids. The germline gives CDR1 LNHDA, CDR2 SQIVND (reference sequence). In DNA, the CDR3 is TGTGCCAGTTCGGACAGGGGGCTCCTGAACACTGAAGCTTTCTTT. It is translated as CASSDRGLLNTEAFF.

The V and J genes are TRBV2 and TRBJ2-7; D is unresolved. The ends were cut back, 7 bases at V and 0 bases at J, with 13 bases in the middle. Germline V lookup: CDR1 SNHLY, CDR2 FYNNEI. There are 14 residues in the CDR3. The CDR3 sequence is CASMSLPVSYEQYF. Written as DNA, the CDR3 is TGTGCCAGCATGAGCCTACCGGTCTCCTACGAGCAGTACTTC.

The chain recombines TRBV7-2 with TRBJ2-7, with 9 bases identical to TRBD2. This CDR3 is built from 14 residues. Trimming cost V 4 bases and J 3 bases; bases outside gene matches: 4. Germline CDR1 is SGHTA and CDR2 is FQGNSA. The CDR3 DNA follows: TGTGCCAGCAGCTCAAGCGGGGGGCTCTACGAGCAGTACTTC. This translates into CASSSSGGLYEQYF.

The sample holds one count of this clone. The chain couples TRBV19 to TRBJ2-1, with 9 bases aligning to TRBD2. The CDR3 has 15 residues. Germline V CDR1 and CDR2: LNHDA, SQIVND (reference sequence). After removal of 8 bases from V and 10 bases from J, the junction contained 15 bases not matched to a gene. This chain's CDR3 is CASSPGVAGVWEQFF. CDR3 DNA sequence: TGTGCCAGTTCCCCCGGGGTAGCGGGAGTATGGGAGCAGTTCTTC.

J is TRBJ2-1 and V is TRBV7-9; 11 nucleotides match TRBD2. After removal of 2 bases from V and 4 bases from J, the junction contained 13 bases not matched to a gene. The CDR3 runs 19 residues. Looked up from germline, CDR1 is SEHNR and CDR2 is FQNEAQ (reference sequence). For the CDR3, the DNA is TGTGCCAGCAGCTTAAATTCTTGGGTAGCGGGGGGGCAATACAATGAGCAGTTCTTC. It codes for CASSLNSWVAGGQYNEQFF.

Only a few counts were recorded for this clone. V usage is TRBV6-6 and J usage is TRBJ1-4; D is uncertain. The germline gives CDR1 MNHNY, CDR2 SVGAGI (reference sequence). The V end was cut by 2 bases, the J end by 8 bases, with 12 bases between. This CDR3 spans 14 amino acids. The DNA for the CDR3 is TGTGCCAGCAGTTACCCGGTCGGAGTCGAAAAACTGTTTTTT. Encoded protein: CASSYPVGVEKLFF.

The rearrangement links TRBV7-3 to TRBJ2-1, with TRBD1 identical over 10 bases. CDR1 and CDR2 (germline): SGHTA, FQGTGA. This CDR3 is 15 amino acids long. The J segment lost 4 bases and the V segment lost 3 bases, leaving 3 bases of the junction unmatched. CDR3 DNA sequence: TGTGCCAGCAGCTTGGGACAGGGGCTGTACAATGAGCAGTTCTTC. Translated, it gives CASSLGQGLYNEQFF.